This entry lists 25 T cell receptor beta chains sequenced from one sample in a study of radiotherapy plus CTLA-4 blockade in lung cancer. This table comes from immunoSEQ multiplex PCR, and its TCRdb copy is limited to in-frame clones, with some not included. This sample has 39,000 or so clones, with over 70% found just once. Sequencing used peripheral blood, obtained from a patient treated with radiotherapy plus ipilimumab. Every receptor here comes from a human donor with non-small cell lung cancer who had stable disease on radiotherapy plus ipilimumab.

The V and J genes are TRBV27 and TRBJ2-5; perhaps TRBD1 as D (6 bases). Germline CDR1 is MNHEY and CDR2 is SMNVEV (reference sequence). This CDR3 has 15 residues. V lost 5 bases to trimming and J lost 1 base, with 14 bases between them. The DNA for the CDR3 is TGTGCCAGCAGTCGAAATCAGGGGATCCAAGAGACCCAGTACTTC. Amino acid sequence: CASSRNQGIQETQYF.

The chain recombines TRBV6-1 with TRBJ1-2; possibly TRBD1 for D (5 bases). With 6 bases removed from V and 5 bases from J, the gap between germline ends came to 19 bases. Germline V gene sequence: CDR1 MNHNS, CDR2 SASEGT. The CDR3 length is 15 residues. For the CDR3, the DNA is TGTGCCAGCAGCCCATCAGGGACCGCTACGTATGGCTACACCTTC. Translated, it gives CASSPSGTATYGYTF.

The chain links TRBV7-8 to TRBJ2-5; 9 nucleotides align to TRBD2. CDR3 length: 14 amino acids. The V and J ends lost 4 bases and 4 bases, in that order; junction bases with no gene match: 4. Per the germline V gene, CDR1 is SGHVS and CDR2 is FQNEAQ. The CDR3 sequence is CASSWGGGAETQYF. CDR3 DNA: TGTGCCAGCAGCTGGGGCGGGGGGGCAGAGACCCAGTACTTC. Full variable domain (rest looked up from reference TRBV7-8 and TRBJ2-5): GAGVSQSPRYKVAKRGQDVALRCDPISGHVSLFWYQQALGQGPEFLTYFQNEAQLDKSGLPSDRFFAERPEGSVSTLKIQRTQQEDSAVYLCASSWGGGAETQYFGPGTRLLVL.

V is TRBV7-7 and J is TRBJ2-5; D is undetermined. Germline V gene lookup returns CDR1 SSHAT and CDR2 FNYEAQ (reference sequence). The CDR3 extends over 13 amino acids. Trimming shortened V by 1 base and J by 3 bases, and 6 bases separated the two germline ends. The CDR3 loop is CASSLDSKETQYF. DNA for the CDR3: TGTGCCAGCAGCTTAGACAGTAAAGAGACCCAGTACTTC.

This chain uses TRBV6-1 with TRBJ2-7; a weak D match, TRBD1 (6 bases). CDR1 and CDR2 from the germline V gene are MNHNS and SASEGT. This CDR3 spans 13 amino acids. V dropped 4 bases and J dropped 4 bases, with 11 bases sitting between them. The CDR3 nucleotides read TGTGCCAGCAGTGCGCGAACAGGGTACGAGCAGTACTTC. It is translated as CASSARTGYEQYF.

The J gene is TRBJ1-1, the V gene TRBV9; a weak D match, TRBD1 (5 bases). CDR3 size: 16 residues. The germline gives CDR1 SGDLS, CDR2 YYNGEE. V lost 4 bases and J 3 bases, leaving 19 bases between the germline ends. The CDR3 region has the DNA TGTGCCAGCAGCCCCAGTAGTCGGGGGGGATACACTGAAGCTTTCTTT. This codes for CASSPSSRGGYTEAFF.

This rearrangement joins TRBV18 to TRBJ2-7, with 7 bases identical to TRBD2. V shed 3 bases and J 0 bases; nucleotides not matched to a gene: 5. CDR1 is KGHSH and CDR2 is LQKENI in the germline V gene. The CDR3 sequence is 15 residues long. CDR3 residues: CASSPRTSVSYEQYF. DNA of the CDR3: TGTGCCAGCTCACCTCGAACTAGCGTCTCCTACGAGCAGTACTTC.

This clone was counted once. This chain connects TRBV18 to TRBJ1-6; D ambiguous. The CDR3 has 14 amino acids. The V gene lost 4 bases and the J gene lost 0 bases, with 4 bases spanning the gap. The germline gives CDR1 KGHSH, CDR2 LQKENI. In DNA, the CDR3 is TGTGCCAGCTCACAGAGCTCCTATAATTCACCCCTCCACTTT. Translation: CASSQSSYNSPLHF. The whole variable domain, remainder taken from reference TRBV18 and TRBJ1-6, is NAGVMQNPRHLVRRRGQEARLRCSPMKGHSHVYWYRQLPEEGLKFMVYLQKENIIDESGMPKERFSAEFPKEGPSILRIQQVVRGDSAAYFCASSQSSYNSPLHFGNGTRLTVT.

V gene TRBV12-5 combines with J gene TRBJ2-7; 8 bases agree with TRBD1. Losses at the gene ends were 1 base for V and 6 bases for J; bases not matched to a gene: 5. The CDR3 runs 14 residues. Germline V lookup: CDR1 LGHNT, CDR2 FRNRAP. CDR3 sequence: CASGLELDRAEQYF. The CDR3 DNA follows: TGTGCTAGTGGTTTGGAGCTGGACAGGGCCGAGCAGTACTTC.

The CDR3 sequence is CASSIIGTSGITKGTQYF. The CDR3 bases are TGTGCCAGTAGTATTATTGGCACTAGCGGTATCACGAAGGGTACGCAGTATTTT. The genes are TRBV19 and TRBJ2-3; 8 bases fit TRBD2. CDR3 length: 18 amino acids. Trimming took 3 bases from V and 8 from J; bases not matched to a gene: 19. Germline assignment: CDR1 LNHDA and CDR2 SQIVND (reference sequence).

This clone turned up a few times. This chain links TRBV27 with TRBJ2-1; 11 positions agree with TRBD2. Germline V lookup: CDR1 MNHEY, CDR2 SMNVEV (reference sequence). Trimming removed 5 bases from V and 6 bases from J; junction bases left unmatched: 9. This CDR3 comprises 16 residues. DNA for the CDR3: TGTGCCAGCAGTGTCGGGAGACTAGCGGGGCCCAATGAGCAGTTCTTC. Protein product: CASSVGRLAGPNEQFF.

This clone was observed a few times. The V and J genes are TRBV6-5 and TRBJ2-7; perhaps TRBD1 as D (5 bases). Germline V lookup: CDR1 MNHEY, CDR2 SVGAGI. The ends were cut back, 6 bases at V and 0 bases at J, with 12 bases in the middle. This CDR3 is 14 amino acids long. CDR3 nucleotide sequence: TGTGCCAGCAGGAGACAGCTCAGCTCCTACGAGCAGTACTTC. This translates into CASRRQLSSYEQYF.

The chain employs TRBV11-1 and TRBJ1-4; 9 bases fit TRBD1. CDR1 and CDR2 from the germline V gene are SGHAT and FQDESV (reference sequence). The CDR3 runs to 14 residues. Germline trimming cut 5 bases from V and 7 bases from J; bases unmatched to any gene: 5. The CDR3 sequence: CASSLGQGREKLFF. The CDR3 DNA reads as TGTGCCAGCAGCCTCGGACAGGGGCGTGAAAAACTGTTTTTT.

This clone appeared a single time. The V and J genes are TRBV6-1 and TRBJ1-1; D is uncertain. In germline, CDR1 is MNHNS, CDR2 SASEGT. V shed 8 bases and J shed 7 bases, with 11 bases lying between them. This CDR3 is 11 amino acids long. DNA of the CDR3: TGTGCCAGCCGGACGACGGTTGAAGCTTTCTTT. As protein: CASRTTVEAFF.

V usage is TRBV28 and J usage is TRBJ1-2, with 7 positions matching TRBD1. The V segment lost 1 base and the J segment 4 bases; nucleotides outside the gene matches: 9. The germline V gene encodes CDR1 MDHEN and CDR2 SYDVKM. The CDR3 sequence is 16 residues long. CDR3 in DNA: TGTGCCAGCAGTTTATATGGCCTCGGGACAGTCTATGGCTACACCTTC. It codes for CASSLYGLGTVYGYTF.

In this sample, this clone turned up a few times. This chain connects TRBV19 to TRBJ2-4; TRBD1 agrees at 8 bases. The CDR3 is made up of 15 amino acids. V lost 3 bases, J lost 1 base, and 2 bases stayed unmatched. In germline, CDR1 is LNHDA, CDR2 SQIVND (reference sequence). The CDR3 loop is CASSMDRAAKNIQYF. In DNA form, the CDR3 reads TGTGCCAGTAGTATGGACAGGGCGGCCAAAAACATTCAGTACTTC.

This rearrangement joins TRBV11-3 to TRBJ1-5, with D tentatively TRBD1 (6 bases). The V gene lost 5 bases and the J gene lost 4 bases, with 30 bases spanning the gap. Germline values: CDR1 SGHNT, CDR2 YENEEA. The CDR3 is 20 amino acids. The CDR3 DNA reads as TGTGCCAGCAGCCAACAAAAGCGTGACGGGGGCGCGGACCCTAATCAGCCCCAGCATTTT. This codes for CASSQQKRDGGADPNQPQHF.

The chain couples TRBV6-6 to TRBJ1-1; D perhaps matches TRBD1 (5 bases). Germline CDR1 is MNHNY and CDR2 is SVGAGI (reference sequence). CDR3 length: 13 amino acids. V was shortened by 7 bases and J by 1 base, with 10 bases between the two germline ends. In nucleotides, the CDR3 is TGTGCCAGCAACCGAGGACAGAACACTGAAGCTTTCTTT. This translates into CASNRGQNTEAFF.

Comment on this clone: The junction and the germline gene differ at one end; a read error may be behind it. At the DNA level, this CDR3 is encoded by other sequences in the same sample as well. DNA for the CDR3: TGCGCCAGCAGCCAATACAGGGAATTACATTCACCCCTCCACTTT. Translated, it gives CASSQYRELHSPLHF. V is TRBV23-1 and J is TRBJ1-6; D possibly corresponds to TRBD1 (6 bases). TRBV23-1 is treated as an ORF (open reading frame) with a function not yet certain. The CDR3 length is 15 residues.

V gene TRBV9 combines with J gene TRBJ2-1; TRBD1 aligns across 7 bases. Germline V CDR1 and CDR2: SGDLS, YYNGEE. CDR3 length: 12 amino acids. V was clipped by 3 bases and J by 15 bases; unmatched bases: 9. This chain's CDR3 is CASSAPTGVAFF. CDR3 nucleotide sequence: TGTGCCAGCAGCGCGCCAACAGGGGTTGCGTTCTTC.

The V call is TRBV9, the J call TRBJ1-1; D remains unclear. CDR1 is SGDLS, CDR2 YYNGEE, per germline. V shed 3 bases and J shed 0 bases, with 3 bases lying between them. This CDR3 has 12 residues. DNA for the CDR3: TGTGCCAGCAGCGGATTGAACACTGAAGCTTTCTTT. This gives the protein CASSGLNTEAFF.

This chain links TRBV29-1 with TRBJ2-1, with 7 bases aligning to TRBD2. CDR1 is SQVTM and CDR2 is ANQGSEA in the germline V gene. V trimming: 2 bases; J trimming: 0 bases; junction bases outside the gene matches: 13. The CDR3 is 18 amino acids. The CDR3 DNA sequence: TGCAGCGTTGAATCCTCAGCGGGGAGGCAAAGCTCCTACAATGAGCAGTTCTTC. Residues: CSVESSAGRQSSYNEQFF.

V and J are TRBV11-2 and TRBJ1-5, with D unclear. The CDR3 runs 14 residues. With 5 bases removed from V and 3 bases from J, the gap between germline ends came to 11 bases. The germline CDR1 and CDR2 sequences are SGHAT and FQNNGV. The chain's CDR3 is CASSVDGDNQPQHF. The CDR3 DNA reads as TGTGCCAGCAGCGTCGACGGAGACAATCAGCCCCAGCATTTT.

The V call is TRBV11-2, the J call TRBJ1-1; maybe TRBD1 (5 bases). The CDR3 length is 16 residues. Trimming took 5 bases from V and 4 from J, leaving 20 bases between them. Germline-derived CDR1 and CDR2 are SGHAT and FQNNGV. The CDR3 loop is CASSVVFQGRGTEAFF. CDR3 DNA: TGTGCCAGCAGCGTAGTTTTTCAGGGACGGGGCACTGAAGCTTTCTTT.

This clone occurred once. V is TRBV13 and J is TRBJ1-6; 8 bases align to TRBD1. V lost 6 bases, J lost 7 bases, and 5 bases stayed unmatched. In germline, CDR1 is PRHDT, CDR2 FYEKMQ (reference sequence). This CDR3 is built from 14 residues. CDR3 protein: CASRPGTGNSPLHF. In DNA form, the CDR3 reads TGTGCCAGCAGGCCAGGGACAGGAAATTCACCCCTCCACTTT. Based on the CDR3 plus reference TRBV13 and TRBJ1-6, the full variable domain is AAGVIQSPRHLIKEKRETATLKCYPIPRHDTVYWYQQGPGQDPQFLISFYEKMQSDKGSIPDRFSAQQFSDYHSELNMSSLELGDSALYFCASRPGTGNSPLHFGNGTRLTVT.